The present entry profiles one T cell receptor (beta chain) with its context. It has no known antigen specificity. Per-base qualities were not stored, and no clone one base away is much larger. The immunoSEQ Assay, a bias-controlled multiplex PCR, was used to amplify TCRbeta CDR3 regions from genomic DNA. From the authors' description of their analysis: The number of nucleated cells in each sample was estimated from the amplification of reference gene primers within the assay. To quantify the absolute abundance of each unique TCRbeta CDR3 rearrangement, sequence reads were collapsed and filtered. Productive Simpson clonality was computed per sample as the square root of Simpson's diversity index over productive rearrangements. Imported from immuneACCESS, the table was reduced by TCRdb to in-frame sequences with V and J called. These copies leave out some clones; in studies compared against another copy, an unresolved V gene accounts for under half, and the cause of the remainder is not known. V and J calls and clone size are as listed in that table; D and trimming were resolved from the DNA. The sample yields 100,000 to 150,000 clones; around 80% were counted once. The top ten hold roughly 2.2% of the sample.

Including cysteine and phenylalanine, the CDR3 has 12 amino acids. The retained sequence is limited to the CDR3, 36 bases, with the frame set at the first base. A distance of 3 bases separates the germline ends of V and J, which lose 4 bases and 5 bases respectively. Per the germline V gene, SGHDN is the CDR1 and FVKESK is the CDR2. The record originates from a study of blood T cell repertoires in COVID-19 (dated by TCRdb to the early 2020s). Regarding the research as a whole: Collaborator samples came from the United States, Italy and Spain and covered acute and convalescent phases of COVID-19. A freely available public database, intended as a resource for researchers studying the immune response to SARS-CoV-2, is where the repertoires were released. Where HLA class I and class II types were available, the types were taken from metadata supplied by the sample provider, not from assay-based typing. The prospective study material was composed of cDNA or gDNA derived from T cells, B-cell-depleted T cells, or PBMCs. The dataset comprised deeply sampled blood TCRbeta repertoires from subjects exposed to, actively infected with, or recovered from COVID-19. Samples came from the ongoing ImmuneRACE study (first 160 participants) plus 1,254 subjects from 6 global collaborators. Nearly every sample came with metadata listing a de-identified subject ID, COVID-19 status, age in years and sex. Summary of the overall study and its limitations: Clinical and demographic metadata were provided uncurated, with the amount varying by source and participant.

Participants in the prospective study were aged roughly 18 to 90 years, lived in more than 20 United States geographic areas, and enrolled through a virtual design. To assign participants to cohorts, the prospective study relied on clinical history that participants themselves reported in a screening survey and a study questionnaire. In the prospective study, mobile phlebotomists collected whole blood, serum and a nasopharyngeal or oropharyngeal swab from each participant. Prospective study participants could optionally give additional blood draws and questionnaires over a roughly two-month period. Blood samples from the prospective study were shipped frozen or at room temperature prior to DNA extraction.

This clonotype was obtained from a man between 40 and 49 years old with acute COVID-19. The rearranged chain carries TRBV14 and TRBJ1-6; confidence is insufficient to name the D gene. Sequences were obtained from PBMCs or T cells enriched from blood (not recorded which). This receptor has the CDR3 CASSPNNSPLHF. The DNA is TGTGCCAGCAGCCCTAATAATTCACCCCTCCACTTT.